This T cell receptor (beta chain) was identified in a study of Tregs in tolerant kidney transplant recipients. Clones were sequenced by immunoSEQ multiplex PCR, and TCRdb holds only the in-frame ones, with some missing. Its table records about 52,000 clones. As regards this clone: The read comes to an end 3 residues before the CDR3 does, leaving the germline J gene to fill in the end.

Germline V gene lookup returns CDR1 KGHSH and CDR2 LQKENI. This CDR3 is built from 16 residues. The germline V and J ends were trimmed by 3 bases and 1 base, with 15 bases remaining between them. V is TRBV18 and J is TRBJ1-1, with D possibly matching TRBD1 (6 bases). The specimen comprised CD4+ T cells from blood, sampled before the transplant. This clonotype was obtained from a human donor who received a combined kidney and bone marrow transplant. CDR3 loop: CASSPGQIRGNTEAFF. The sequenced CDR3 bases are TGTGCCAGCTCACCCGGCCAAATCAGGGGGAACACTGAA.